This TCR beta chain comes out of a study of cytomegalovirus exposure and HLA in healthy donors. Study context: Caucasian-associated ancestry cluster membership applied to 75% to 85% of around 400 genotyped donors.

Donors consisted of healthy bone marrow donors. Study-wide results and limits: A few of the chains that were CMV-associated were confirmed in vitro to be specific for CMV antigens. A later analysis linked a missense DCLRE1C variant to TCR beta V- and J-gene trimming.

The CDR3 is 15 residues long. Per the germline V gene, CDR1 is MNHNS and CDR2 is SASEGT. The junction had 2 bases not matched to a gene; V was cut back by 0 bases and J by 4 bases. This clone was detected only once. Its antigen is as yet unknown. This PCR relied on a set of 60 Vbeta primers and 13 Jbeta primers. TCRdb keeps only in-frame clones here, not all; method: immunoSEQ multiplex PCR. The table lists fewer than 250,000 clones, over 80% of them singletons. The sequence was collected from a woman in her 50s in good health and CMV-seropositive. The source material was PBMCs. The chain combines TRBV6-1 with TRBJ1-2, with 10 positions matching TRBD1. CDR3 amino acids: CASSEAGTGAYGYTF. CDR3 sequence (DNA): TGTGCCAGCAGTGAAGCAGGGACAGGGGCCTATGGCTACACCTTC.